The following is a T cell receptor beta chain sequence with its context. Trimming removed 3 bases from V and 2 bases from J, with 13 bases in between. The CDR3 contains 15 residues. Germline loops: CDR1 SGHTA, CDR2 FQGNSA. The record originates from a study of blood T cell repertoires in COVID-19. Study in general: The origin of the acute and convalescent COVID-19 samples was the United States, Italy and Spain.

As processed by the authors: Amplification from reference gene primers served as the basis for estimated nucleated cell counts. Libraries were prepared by immunoSEQ multiplex PCR; TCRdb keeps only in-frame clonotypes and omits some of them. V and J calls and clone size are as listed in that table; D and trimming were resolved from the DNA. The sample lists some 130,000 clones; around nine tenths were seen once. Seattle enrolled patients during active infection and tracked them longitudinally. This sequence originates from a man between 60 and 75 years old with COVID-19, enrolled during active disease. Input material: peripheral blood. The chain carries TRBV7-2 and TRBJ1-1; D gene uncertain. CDR3 DNA sequence: TGTGCCAGCAGCTTTCGTTCCCCTTTTAACACTGAAGCTTTCTTT. Translation gives CASSFRSPFNTEAFF. Based on the CDR3 plus reference TRBV7-2 and TRBJ1-1, the full variable domain is GAGVSQSPSNKVTEKGKDVELRCDPISGHTALYWYRQSLGQGLEFLIYFQGNSAPDKSGLPSDRFSAERTGGSVSTLTIQRTQQEDSAVYLCASSFRSPFNTEAFFGQGTRLTVV.